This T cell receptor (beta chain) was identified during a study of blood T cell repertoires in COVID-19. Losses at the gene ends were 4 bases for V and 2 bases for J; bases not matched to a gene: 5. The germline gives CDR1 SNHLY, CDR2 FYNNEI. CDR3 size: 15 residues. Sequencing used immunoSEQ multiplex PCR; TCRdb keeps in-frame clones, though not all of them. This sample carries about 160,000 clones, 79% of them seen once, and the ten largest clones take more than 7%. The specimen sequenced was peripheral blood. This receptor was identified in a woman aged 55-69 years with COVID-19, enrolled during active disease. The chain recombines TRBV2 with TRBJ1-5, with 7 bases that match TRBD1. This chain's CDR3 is CASSGTGARNQPQHF. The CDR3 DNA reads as TGTGCCAGCAGTGGGACAGGCGCCCGCAATCAGCCCCAGCATTTT.